This T cell receptor (beta chain) was recovered during a study of cytomegalovirus exposure and HLA in healthy donors. General study findings and limits: Later analysis suggested most CMV-associated TCR beta chains were HLA-restricted.

The CDR3 extends over 15 amino acids. The trim removed 4 bases at V and 1 base at J, leaving 6 bases unmatched. Looked up from germline, CDR1 is SNHLY and CDR2 is FYNNEI. As to this clone: Its specificity is unknown.

With 60 Vbeta and 13 Jbeta primers, the PCR was carried out. Using immunoSEQ multiplex PCR, the repertoire was profiled, and TCRdb retains in-frame clones only, with some absent. The sample lists roughly 260,000 clones; just under 85% were seen once. The chain uses TRBV2 and TRBJ1-1; TRBD1 matches 7 bases. The sequence derives from a woman in her forties in good health and CMV-seropositive. Sequencing was done on a sample of PBMCs. The DNA of the CDR3 is TGTGCCAGCAGTGCCCCGGGACAGAAGAACACTGAAGCTTTCTTT. Its translation: CASSAPGQKNTEAFF.